The clone carrying this T cell receptor (beta chain) was observed a few times. This sample was included in a study of cytomegalovirus exposure and HLA in healthy donors. This CDR3 has 15 amino acids. In germline, CDR1 is MNHEY, CDR2 SVGAGI. The J segment lost 6 bases and the V segment lost 4 bases, leaving 10 bases of the junction unmatched. 60 Vbeta and 13 Jbeta primers were used in PCR. Sequencing was performed with immunoSEQ multiplex PCR; in TCRdb, only in-frame clones are kept and a portion is missing. The sample shows roughly 150,000 clones, roughly 80% of them seen only once. The receptor was isolated from a young man in good health and CMV-seronegative. The chain is built from TRBV6-5 and TRBJ1-1, with 8 nucleotides matching TRBD1. The sequenced sample consisted of PBMCs. Here the CDR3 DNA reads TGTGCCAGCAGTTCGCATTTCCTACAGGGGGCTGAAGCTTTCTTT. Translated, it gives CASSSHFLQGAEAFF.